Each of the 32 T cell receptor beta chains below was sequenced from the same sample in a study of blood T cell repertoires in COVID-19 (dated by TCRdb to 2019 to 2021). The library relied on the immunoSEQ multiplex PCR assay. As stored in TCRdb, this immuneACCESS dataset retains in-frame rearrangements with V and J assigned. A fraction of the clones does not appear; measured against another copy, unresolved V genes explain less than half of the discrepancy, and the remainder lacks a known reason. Present in this sample are roughly 180,000 clones, around 85% of which were seen just once. Less than 25% of the sample is held by the ten biggest clonotypes. Sample: peripheral blood. Receptor source: a man between 65 and 85 years old with active or convalescent COVID-19.

This clone was recorded once. This chain joins TRBV19 and TRBJ2-1, with a tentative D call TRBD2 (5 bases). The CDR3 totals 14 residues. V gave up 3 bases and J gave up 5 bases, with 11 bases separating them. The germline CDR1 and CDR2 sequences are LNHDA and SQIVND (reference sequence). In nucleotides, the CDR3 is TGTGCCAGTAGTATGGGCCACGGGGACAATGAGCAGTTCTTC. Amino acids: CASSMGHGDNEQFF.

J is TRBJ1-5 and V is TRBV18; TRBD1 matches 7 bases. Losses at the gene ends were 3 bases for V and 0 bases for J; bases not matched to a gene: 5. The CDR3 spans 16 residues. Germline V gives CDR1 KGHSH, CDR2 LQKENI. The CDR3 sequence is CASSPTGVYSNQPQHF. In DNA form, the CDR3 reads TGTGCCAGCTCACCTACAGGGGTTTATAGCAATCAGCCCCAGCATTTT.

This clone was found once. The genes are TRBV11-2 and TRBJ2-1, with D possibly being TRBD2 (6 bases). Germline-derived CDR1 and CDR2 are SGHAT and FQNNGV. The CDR3 runs 15 residues. V dropped 3 bases and J dropped 4 bases, with 13 bases sitting between them. The CDR3 DNA reads as TGTGCCAGCAGCTTTTCGGTAGCGGTATACAATGAGCAGTTCTTC. Translated, it gives CASSFSVAVYNEQFF.

The count of this clone is one. This chain links TRBV29-1 with TRBJ2-5; 7 bases match TRBD1. The CDR3 spans 13 residues. Losses at the gene ends were 2 bases for V and 5 bases for J; bases not matched to a gene: 5. The germline V gene has CDR1 SQVTM and CDR2 ANQGSEA. Written as DNA, the CDR3 is TGCAGCGTTGAAAGGACAGGACGGGAGACCCAGTACTTC. Its translation: CSVERTGRETQYF.

This clone was recorded once. This sequence joins TRBV28 and TRBJ2-3; D call uncertain. From germline, CDR1 is MDHEN and CDR2 SYDVKM. The V end was cut by 8 bases, the J end by 0 bases, with 12 bases between. The CDR3 is 14 amino acids. The CDR3 DNA sequence: TGTGCCAGCTCCCTCTCTTCTAGCACAGATACGCAGTATTTT. Protein: CASSLSSSTDTQYF.

The chain recombines TRBV15 with TRBJ1-5; the match to TRBD1 covers 8 bases. This CDR3 is built from 15 residues. The ends lost 8 bases at V and 5 bases at J; junction bases unmatched: 11. Per the germline V gene, CDR1 is LNHNV and CDR2 is YYDKDF (reference sequence). This CDR3 reads CATDRGEGQHQPQHF. Written as DNA, the CDR3 is TGTGCCACCGACAGGGGAGAAGGACAGCATCAGCCCCAGCATTTT.

This clone was observed a few times. The chain combines TRBV7-3 with TRBJ2-2; 8 positions agree with TRBD2. The CDR3 runs to 17 residues. After removal of 2 bases from V and 6 bases from J, the junction contained 11 bases not matched to a gene. Germline-derived CDR1 and CDR2 are SGHTA and FQGTGA. CDR3 residues: CASSLGKTSEFSGELFF. CDR3 sequence (DNA): TGTGCCAGCAGCTTAGGGAAGACTAGCGAATTCTCCGGGGAGCTGTTTTTT.

The V gene is TRBV7-8, the J gene TRBJ1-4; D might be TRBD1 (5 bases). V was trimmed by 4 bases and J by 8 bases, leaving 17 bases between them. The CDR3 contains 15 residues. CDR1 and CDR2 (germline): SGHVS, FQNEAQ. The CDR3 DNA reads TGTGCCAGCAGCTCCCCCATGGGGGGTGGGGAAAAACTGTTTTTT. Translated, it gives CASSSPMGGGEKLFF. The complete variable domain, with remaining parts taken from reference TRBV7-8 and TRBJ1-4, reads GAGVSQSPRYKVAKRGQDVALRCDPISGHVSLFWYQQALGQGPEFLTYFQNEAQLDKSGLPSDRFFAERPEGSVSTLKIQRTQQEDSAVYLCASSSPMGGGEKLFFGSGTQLSVL.

The chain carries TRBV28 and TRBJ2-5; 9 nucleotides match TRBD1. This CDR3 contains 18 residues. After removal of 4 bases from V and 5 bases from J, the junction contained 17 bases not matched to a gene. Germline loops: CDR1 MDHEN, CDR2 SYDVKM. The CDR3 DNA reads as TGTGCCAGCAGTTCGACCTGGGACAGGGCCATAAGACGGGAGACCCAGTACTTC. It is translated as CASSSTWDRAIRRETQYF.

The gene calls are TRBV18 and TRBJ1-1, with D unclear. The germline CDR1 and CDR2 sequences are KGHSH and LQKENI. The CDR3 totals 14 residues. V lost 6 bases, J lost 4 bases, and 15 bases lay in between. In DNA form, the CDR3 reads TGTGCCAGCTCTGGGAGTCGGGGTACCACTGAAGCTTTCTTT. Encoded protein: CASSGSRGTTEAFF.

The V gene is TRBV7-7, the J gene TRBJ2-3; TRBD2 agrees at 9 bases. The germline CDR1 and CDR2 sequences are SSHAT and FNYEAQ (reference sequence). CDR3 length equals 15 residues. V shed 3 bases and J 5 bases; nucleotides not matched to a gene: 6. CDR3 DNA sequence: TGTGCCAGCAGCTTCAGCGGGGGGCGGGGAGATACGCAGTATTTT. It yields the protein CASSFSGGRGDTQYF.

The rearrangement uses TRBV11-1 and TRBJ2-7; 11 bases match TRBD2. The V gene's germline CDR1 is SGHAT and CDR2 FQDESV (reference sequence). The CDR3 is 15 amino acids. The ends lost 4 bases at V and 6 bases at J; junction bases unmatched: 8. In DNA form, the CDR3 reads TGTGCCAGCAGCTCCAGTAGCGGGAGGGTAGGCGAGCAGTACTTC. This translates into CASSSSSGRVGEQYF.

The CDR3 loop is CASRASSGNTIYF. For the CDR3, the DNA is TGTGCCAGCCGAGCTAGCTCTGGAAACACCATATATTTT. This rearrangement joins TRBV15 to TRBJ1-3; D gene unclear. Germline-derived CDR1 and CDR2 are LNHNV and YYDKDF (reference sequence). CDR3 length: 13 amino acids. V was clipped by 10 bases and J by 0 bases, with 10 bases between them.

The V and J genes are TRBV6-2 or TRBV6-3 and TRBJ2-7, with 13 bases that match TRBD2. Trimming took 0 bases from V and 5 from J; bases not matched to a gene: 7. The CDR3 loop spans 17 amino acids. Germline V CDR1 and CDR2: MNHEY, SVGEGT. The CDR3 region is CASSYSLGLAGWDEQYF. The CDR3 DNA sequence: TGTGCCAGCAGTTACTCCTTGGGACTAGCGGGATGGGACGAGCAGTACTTC.

Comments on this clone: Other DNA sequences in the same sample also yield this CDR3. CDR3 residues: CAWSVGGNQPQHF. DNA for the CDR3: TGTGCCTGGAGTGTAGGGGGAAATCAGCCCCAGCATTTT. The rearrangement links TRBV30 to TRBJ1-5; weak D call: TRBD1 (6 bases). The CDR3 has 13 amino acids. The germline V gene encodes CDR1 GTSNPN and CDR2 SVGIG (reference sequence). V was trimmed by 0 bases and J by 4 bases, leaving 7 bases between them.

The chain has TRBV15 and TRBJ1-2, with 8 bases that match TRBD1. V was pared by 5 bases and J by 6 bases, with 11 bases of the junction left unmatched. Germline lookup yields CDR1 LNHNV and CDR2 YYDKDF (reference sequence). The CDR3 is 15 amino acids. The CDR3 DNA is TGTGCCACCAGCGCCCGGGACAGGCTCGCAAATGGCTACACCTTC. This gives the protein CATSARDRLANGYTF.

CDR3 region: CSVRHHSTDTQYF. DNA of the CDR3: TGCAGCGTCAGGCACCACTCGACAGATACGCAGTATTTT. This chain connects TRBV29-1 to TRBJ2-3, with unresolved D. Per the germline V gene, CDR1 is SQVTM and CDR2 is ANQGSEA. The CDR3 contains 13 residues. Trimming left V 6 bases short and J 3 bases short, with 13 bases between.

The chain joins TRBV6-5 to TRBJ2-3; no reliable D call. The V gene's germline CDR1 is MNHEY and CDR2 SVGAGI. The CDR3 sequence is 13 residues long. Trimming took 5 bases from V and 0 from J, leaving 6 bases between them. CDR3 sequence (DNA): TGTGCCAGCAGTCTACTCAGCACAGATACGCAGTATTTT. This translates into CASSLLSTDTQYF.

The chain couples TRBV11-2 to TRBJ2-5; D is unresolved. Germline CDR1 reads SGHAT; CDR2 reads FQNNGV. The CDR3 spans 13 residues. V dropped 2 bases and J dropped 0 bases, with 4 bases sitting between them. CDR3 in DNA: TGTGCCAGCAGCTTATCTCACCAAGAGACCCAGTACTTC. Amino acids: CASSLSHQETQYF.

The V and J genes are TRBV12-3 or TRBV12-4 and TRBJ1-2; D remains unclear. The CDR3 covers 13 residues. V lost 6 bases to trimming and J lost 3 bases, with 11 bases between them. CDR3 in amino acids: CASSAGDHYGYTF. The CDR3 DNA reads as TGTGCCAGCAGCGCAGGCGATCACTATGGCTACACCTTC.

The gene calls are TRBV9 and TRBJ2-2; 8 bases are shared with TRBD2. V was pared by 5 bases and J by 7 bases, with 13 bases of the junction left unmatched. Germline CDR1 SGDLS, CDR2 YYNGEE. The CDR3 length is 16 residues. Here the CDR3 reads CASSRTSGGADGELFF. CDR3 DNA sequence: TGTGCCAGCAGTCGTACTAGCGGAGGGGCAGACGGGGAGCTGTTTTTT.

This CDR3 is CVRTGGEKLFF. In nucleotides, the CDR3 is TGTGTTAGGACAGGGGGCGAAAAACTGTTTTTT. V and J are TRBV27 and TRBJ1-4; 11 bases fit TRBD1. Germline V gene lookup returns CDR1 MNHEY and CDR2 SMNVEV (reference sequence). This CDR3 is built from 11 residues.

CDR3 sequence reads: CSVDEDLAGGYTF. CDR3 DNA sequence: TGCAGCGTTGATGAGGATCTGGCGGGTGGCTACACCTTC. This chain uses TRBV29-1 with TRBJ1-2; D not resolved. The CDR3 loop spans 13 amino acids. In germline, CDR1 is SQVTM, CDR2 ANQGSEA. V was shortened by 3 bases and J by 7 bases, with 15 bases between the two germline ends.

The V and J genes are TRBV5-1 and TRBJ2-1; 9 nucleotides match TRBD1. V gave up 6 bases and J gave up 0 bases; unmatched junction bases: 4. The germline V gene encodes CDR1 SGHRS and CDR2 YFSETQ. CDR3 length: 15 amino acids. For the CDR3, the DNA is TGCGCCAGCAAGGGGGGACAGGGCTCCTACAATGAGCAGTTCTTC. Its translation is CASKGGQGSYNEQFF.

The rearrangement links TRBV2 to TRBJ2-7; perhaps TRBD2 as D (5 bases). This CDR3 region has 15 residues. The germline V gene encodes CDR1 SNHLY and CDR2 FYNNEI. V was clipped by 6 bases and J by 4 bases, with 19 bases between them. The CDR3 spells CASRALLVSAYEQYF. The CDR3 coding sequence is TGTGCCAGCAGAGCATTACTAGTAAGCGCTTACGAGCAGTACTTC.

The sample holds many counts of this clone. This chain uses TRBV7-2 with TRBJ1-2; possibly TRBD1 for D (6 bases). Trimming took 6 bases from V and 6 from J, leaving 17 bases between them. Germline V gene data show CDR1 as SGHTA and CDR2 as FQGNSA. This CDR3 has 14 amino acids. The CDR3 DNA sequence: TGTGCCAGCAGACAAAACAGGGTATGGGATGGCTACACCTTC. Translating gives CASRQNRVWDGYTF.

This chain joins TRBV11-2 and TRBJ1-4; D gene ambiguous. The V and J ends lost 5 bases and 6 bases respectively, with 25 bases between them. This CDR3 contains 18 residues. CDR1 is SGHAT, CDR2 FQNNGV, per germline. DNA of the CDR3: TGTGCCAGCAGCCCCCGCGGTGGCGAGCTGGAAGTTTATGAAAAACTGTTTTTT. Translating it yields CASSPRGGELEVYEKLFF. Based on the CDR3 plus reference TRBV11-2 and TRBJ1-4, the full variable domain is EAGVAQSPRYKIIEKRQSVAFWCNPISGHATLYWYQQILGQGPKLLIQFQNNGVVDDSQLPKDRFSAERLKGVDSTLKIQPAKLEDSAVYLCASSPRGGELEVYEKLFFGSGTQLSVL.

The gene calls are TRBV18 and TRBJ1-5, with 11 bases fitting TRBD1. Germline V gives CDR1 KGHSH, CDR2 LQKENI. V lost 2 bases and J lost 6; bases outside the gene matches: 12. The CDR3 is 18 residues long. The CDR3 region has the DNA TGTGCCAGCTCACCAAGGAGAGGACAGGGGGCTATAGGTCAGCCCCAGCATTTT. It translates to CASSPRRGQGAIGQPQHF.

The V gene is TRBV19, the J gene TRBJ1-6; TRBD1 is a possible D gene (6 bases). The germline gives CDR1 LNHDA, CDR2 SQIVND (reference sequence). Deletions cut 3 bases from V and 8 bases from J, with 14 bases between. This CDR3 has 15 residues. For the CDR3, the DNA is TGTGCCAGTAGTATGGCAGGGGTTTCCCATTCACCCCTCCACTTT. This translates into CASSMAGVSHSPLHF.

This clone came up a few times. The genes are TRBV19 and TRBJ2-7; tentative D call: TRBD2 (7 bases). Trimming removed 4 bases at V and 4 bases at J, with 14 bases between. The CDR3 spans 14 residues. Germline lookup yields CDR1 LNHDA and CDR2 SQIVND (reference sequence). The CDR3, as DNA: TGTGCCAGTAGTAATACAGGGAGGGTGTACGAGCAGTACTTC. This encodes CASSNTGRVYEQYF.

This rearrangement joins TRBV29-1 to TRBJ1-2; the D is unclear. Germline V lookup: CDR1 SQVTM, CDR2 ANQGSEA. V shed 7 bases and J shed 6 bases, with 9 bases lying between them. The CDR3 totals 10 residues. The CDR3 DNA reads as TGCAGCGATTTGGGAGATGGCTACACCTTC. Protein: CSDLGDGYTF.

The genes are TRBV9 and TRBJ2-3; 10 bases match TRBD2. Germline V gives CDR1 SGDLS, CDR2 YYNGEE. Germline trimming cut 0 bases from V and 6 bases from J; bases unmatched to any gene: 1. The CDR3 consists of 14 residues. The CDR3 spells CASSVGLAGDTQYF. The CDR3 nucleotides read TGTGCCAGCAGCGTAGGACTAGCGGGCGATACGCAGTATTTT.